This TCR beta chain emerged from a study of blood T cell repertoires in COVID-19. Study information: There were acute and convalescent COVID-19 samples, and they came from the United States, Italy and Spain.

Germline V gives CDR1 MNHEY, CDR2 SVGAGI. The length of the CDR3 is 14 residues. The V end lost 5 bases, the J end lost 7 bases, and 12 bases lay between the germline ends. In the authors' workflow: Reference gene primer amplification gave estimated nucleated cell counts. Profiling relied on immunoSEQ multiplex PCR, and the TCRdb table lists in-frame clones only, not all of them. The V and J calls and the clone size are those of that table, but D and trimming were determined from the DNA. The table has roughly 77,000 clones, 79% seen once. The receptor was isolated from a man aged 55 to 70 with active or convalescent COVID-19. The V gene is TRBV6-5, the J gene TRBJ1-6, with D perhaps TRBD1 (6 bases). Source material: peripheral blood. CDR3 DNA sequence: TGTGCCAGCAGTCCCGGGACAAGGAATTCACCCCTCCACTTT. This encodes CASSPGTRNSPLHF.